A selection of T cell receptor beta chains follows, all from one sample in a study of T cell responses to AZD1222 COVID-19 vaccine. TCRdb keeps only in-frame clones here, not all; method: immunoSEQ multiplex PCR. The table includes 98,000 or so clones, around nine tenths detected once. The material was peripheral blood, obtained 28 days after the second dose of the MenACWY control vaccine. All receptors come from an adult who received the MenACWY meningococcal vaccine as a control. Each CDR3 is given with its conserved first and last residue. A D gene is named only where the DNA matches it firmly. Size is stated for part of the rows, as once, few or many counts, or as a class when the clone is expanded.

D	V	J	size	DNA	CDR3
TRBD1	TRBV18	TRBJ1-2	-	TGTGCCAGCTCACCACTTCCGGGACAGGGCGATGGCTACACCTTC	CASSPLPGQGDGYTF
-	TRBV5-4	TRBJ1-1	-	TGTGCCAGCAGCTTGGACCAGATGAACACTGAAGCTTTCTTT	CASSLDQMNTEAFF
-	TRBV5-1	TRBJ2-1	-	TGCGCCAGCAGCACCGGGACCGTTGACATCAATGAGCAGTTCTTC	CASSTGTVDINEQFF
-	TRBV5-4	TRBJ1-6	-	TGTGCCAGCAGCTTGGGGGCAGCCGTTAATTCACCCCTCCACTTT	CASSLGAAVNSPLHF
-	TRBV7-3	TRBJ2-7	-	TGTGCCAGCAGCTCCCAGCTGGGACGGATCTACGAGCAGTACTTC	CASSSQLGRIYEQYF
TRBD1	TRBV6-2/TRBV6-3	TRBJ2-7	-	TGTGCCAGCAGTTATACACAGGGGTTGCCTATCTACGAGCAGTACTTC	CASSYTQGLPIYEQYF
-	TRBV6-2/TRBV6-3	TRBJ2-7	-	TGTGCCAGCAGTTACTGGATTTCTAGTATCGAGCAGTACTTC	CASSYWISSIEQYF
-	TRBV4-2	TRBJ2-2	-	TGTGCCAGCAGCCAAGACCCGCTATGGGGGGCGAACACCGGGGAGCTGTTTTTT	CASSQDPLWGANTGELFF
-	TRBV5-4	TRBJ2-5	-	TGTGCCAGCAGCTTGTCGGGCGCTGAGACCCAGTACTTC	CASSLSGAETQYF
-	TRBV5-1	TRBJ1-6	-	TGCGCCAGCAGCTTGGCCGGTGGCAGAACCCTCAATTCACCCCTCCACTTT	CASSLAGGRTLNSPLHF
-	TRBV15	TRBJ1-5	-	TGTGCCACCAGCAGAGAAAAAGCAGGGGCGAGCAATCAGCCCCAGCATTTT	CATSREKAGASNQPQHF
-	TRBV29-1	TRBJ1-2	-	TGCAGCGTTGAACATGGAAATGGCTACACCTTC	CSVEHGNGYTF
-	TRBV19	TRBJ1-4	-	TGTGCCAGTAGGCCTGCCATGGGGCGCGCAACTAATGAAAAACTGTTTTTT	CASRPAMGRATNEKLFF
-	TRBV13	TRBJ1-3	once	TGTGCCAGCAGCTCTAATATCCGGGACGCGGGAAACACCATATATTTT	CASSSNIRDAGNTIYF
-	TRBV5-1	TRBJ2-5	-	TGCGCCAGCAGCTTAATGGCCGCCCCCCAAGAGACCCAGTACTTC	CASSLMAAPQETQYF
-	TRBV9	TRBJ2-3	once	TGTGCCAGCAGCGTAGCTTCCCGGGGACCCTCAGATACGCAGTATTTT	CASSVASRGPSDTQYF